This TCR beta chain is from a study of T cells in Graves' hyperthyroidism and ophthalmopathy. This CDR3 contains 15 residues. The germline CDR1 and CDR2 sequences are MGHDK and SYGVNS. The V end was cut by 3 bases, the J end by 2 bases, with 13 bases between. This clonotype has a handful of counts. Researchers amplified the TCR beta CDR3 regions from RNA transcripts. The HTBI primer set was used in a first-round RT-PCR of the TCR CDR3. TCRdb called the multiplex PCR reads again in MiXCR, with one record for every CDR3 protein. This table has around 290,000 distinct CDR3 sequences, 13% appearing once. The V gene is TRBV25-1, the J gene TRBJ1-1, with unresolved D. The sequenced sample was blood. This TCR was sampled from a woman in her 30s with Graves' hyperthyroidism that later progressed to Graves' ophthalmopathy. The CDR3 DNA sequence: TGTGCCAGCAGTGAGAAGGGCAGATTAAACACTGAAGCTTTCTTT. Protein product: CASSEKGRLNTEAFF.